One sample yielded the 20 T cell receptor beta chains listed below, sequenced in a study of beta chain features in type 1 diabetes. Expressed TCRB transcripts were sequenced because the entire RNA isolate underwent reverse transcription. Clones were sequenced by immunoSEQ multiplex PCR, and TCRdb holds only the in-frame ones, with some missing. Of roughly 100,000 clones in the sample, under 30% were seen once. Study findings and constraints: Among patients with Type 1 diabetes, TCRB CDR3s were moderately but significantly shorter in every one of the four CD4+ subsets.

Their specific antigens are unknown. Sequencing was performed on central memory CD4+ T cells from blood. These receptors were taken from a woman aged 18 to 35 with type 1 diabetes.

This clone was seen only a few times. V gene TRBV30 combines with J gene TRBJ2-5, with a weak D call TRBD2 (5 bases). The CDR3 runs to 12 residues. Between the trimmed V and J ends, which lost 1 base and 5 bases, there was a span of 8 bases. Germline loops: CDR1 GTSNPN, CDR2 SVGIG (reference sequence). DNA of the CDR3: TGTGCCTGGAGTGGAGGGCCGGAGACCCAGTACTTC. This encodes CAWSGGPETQYF.

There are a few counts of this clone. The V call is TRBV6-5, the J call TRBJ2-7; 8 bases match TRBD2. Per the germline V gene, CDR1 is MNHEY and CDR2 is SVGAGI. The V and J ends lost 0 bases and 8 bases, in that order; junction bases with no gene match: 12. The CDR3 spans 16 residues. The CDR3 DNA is TGTGCCAGCAGTTACTCGTCCAGCGGGAGAGGGGGGAAGCAGTACGTC. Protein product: CASSYSSSGRGGKQYV.

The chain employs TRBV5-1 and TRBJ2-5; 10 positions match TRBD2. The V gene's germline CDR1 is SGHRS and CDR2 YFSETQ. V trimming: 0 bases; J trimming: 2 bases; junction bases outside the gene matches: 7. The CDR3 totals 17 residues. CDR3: CASSLALLAGAQETQYF. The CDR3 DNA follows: TGCGCCAGCAGCTTGGCCCTCCTAGCGGGAGCTCAAGAGACCCAGTACTTC.

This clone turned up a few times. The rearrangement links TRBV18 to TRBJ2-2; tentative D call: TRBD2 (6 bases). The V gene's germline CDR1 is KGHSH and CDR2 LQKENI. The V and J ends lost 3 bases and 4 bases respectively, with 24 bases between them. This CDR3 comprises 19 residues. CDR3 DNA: TGTGCCAGCTCACCTCGATCTCAGGCGGGAAGGAAGGCCACCGGGGAGCTGTTTTTT. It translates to CASSPRSQAGRKATGELFF.

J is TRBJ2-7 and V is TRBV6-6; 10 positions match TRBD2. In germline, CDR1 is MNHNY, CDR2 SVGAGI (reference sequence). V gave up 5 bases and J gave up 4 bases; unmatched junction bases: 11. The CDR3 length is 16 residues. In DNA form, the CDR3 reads TGTGCCAGCAGTGCTAGCGGGAGTGGTATAGGTTACGAGCAGTACTTC. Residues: CASSASGSGIGYEQYF.

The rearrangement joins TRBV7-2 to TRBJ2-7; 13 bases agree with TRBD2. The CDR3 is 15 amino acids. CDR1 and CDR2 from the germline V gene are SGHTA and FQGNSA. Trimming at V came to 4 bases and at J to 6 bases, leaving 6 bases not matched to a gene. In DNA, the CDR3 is TGTGCCAGCAGCTCTCGACTAGCGGGAGGTGGCGAGCAGTACTTC. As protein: CASSSRLAGGGEQYF.

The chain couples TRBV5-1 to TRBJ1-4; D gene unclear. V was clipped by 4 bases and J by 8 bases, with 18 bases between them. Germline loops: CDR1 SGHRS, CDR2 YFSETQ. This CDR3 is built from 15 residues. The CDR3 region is CASSPRQSSGEKLFF. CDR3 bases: TGCGCCAGCAGCCCGCGACAATCTAGCGGAGAAAAACTGTTTTTT.

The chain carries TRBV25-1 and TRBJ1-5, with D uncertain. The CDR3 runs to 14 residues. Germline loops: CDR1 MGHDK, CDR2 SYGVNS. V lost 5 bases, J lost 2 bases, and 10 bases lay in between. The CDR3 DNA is TGTGCCAGCAGTTTCGGTAGCGGCAATCAGCCCCAGCATTTT. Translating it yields CASSFGSGNQPQHF.

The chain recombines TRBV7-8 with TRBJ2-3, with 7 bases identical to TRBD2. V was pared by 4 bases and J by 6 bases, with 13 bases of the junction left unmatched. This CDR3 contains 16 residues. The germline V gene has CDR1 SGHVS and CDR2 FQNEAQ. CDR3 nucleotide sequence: TGTGCCAGCAGCTCCCGGTCGTGGGGGGGAATTGATACGCAGTATTTT. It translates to CASSSRSWGGIDTQYF.

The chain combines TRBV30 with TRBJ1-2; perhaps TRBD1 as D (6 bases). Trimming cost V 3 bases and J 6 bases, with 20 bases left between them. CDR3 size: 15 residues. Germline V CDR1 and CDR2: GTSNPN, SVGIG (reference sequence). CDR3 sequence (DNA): TGTGCCTGGAGGCCCCGTGGGGGCAGCAGACATGGCTACACCTTC. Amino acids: CAWRPRGGSRHGYTF. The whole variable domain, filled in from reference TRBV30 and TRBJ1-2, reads SQTIHQWPATLVQPVGSPLSLECTVEGTSNPNLYWYRQAAGRGLQLLFYSVGIGQISSEVPQNLSASRPQDRQFILSSKKLLLSDSGFYLCAWRPRGGSRHGYTFGSGTRLTVV.

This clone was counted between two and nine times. The CDR3, as DNA: TGTGCCAGCAGCTTAGACCGAACTAGCGTCTCCACAGATACGCAGTATTTT. This codes for CASSLDRTSVSTDTQYF. The rearrangement joins TRBV11-2 to TRBJ2-3, with TRBD2 matching over 7 bases. V trimming: 0 bases; J trimming: 2 bases; junction bases outside the gene matches: 8. Looked up from germline, CDR1 is SGHAT and CDR2 is FQNNGV. The CDR3 consists of 17 residues.

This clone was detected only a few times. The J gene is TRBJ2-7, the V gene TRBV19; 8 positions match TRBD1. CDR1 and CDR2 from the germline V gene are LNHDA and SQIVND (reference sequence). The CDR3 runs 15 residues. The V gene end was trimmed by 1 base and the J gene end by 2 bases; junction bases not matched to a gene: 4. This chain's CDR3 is CASSIGLGQAYEQYF. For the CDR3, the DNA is TGTGCCAGTAGTATAGGTTTGGGACAGGCCTACGAGCAGTACTTC. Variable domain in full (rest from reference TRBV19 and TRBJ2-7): DGGITQSPKYLFRKEGQNVTLSCEQNLNHDAMYWYRQDPGQGLRLIYYSQIVNDFQKGDIAEGYSVSREKKESFPLTVTSAQKNPTAFYLCASSIGLGQAYEQYFGPGTRLTVT.

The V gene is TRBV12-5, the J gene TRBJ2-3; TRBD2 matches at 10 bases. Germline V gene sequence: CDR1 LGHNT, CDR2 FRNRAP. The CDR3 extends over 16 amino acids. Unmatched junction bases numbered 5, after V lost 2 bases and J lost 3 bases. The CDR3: CASGLRTSGLTDTQYF. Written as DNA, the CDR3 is TGTGCTAGTGGTTTGCGGACTAGCGGATTAACAGATACGCAGTATTTT. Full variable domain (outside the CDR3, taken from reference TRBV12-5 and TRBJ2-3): DARVTQTPRHKVTEMGQEVTMRCQPILGHNTVFWYRQTMMQGLELLAYFRNRAPLDDSGMPKDRFSAEMPDATLATLKIQPSEPRDSAVYFCASGLRTSGLTDTQYFGPGTRLTVL.

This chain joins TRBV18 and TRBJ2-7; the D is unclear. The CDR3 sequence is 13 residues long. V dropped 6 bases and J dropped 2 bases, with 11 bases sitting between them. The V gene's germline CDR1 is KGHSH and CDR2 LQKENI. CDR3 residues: CASSSAMTYEQYF. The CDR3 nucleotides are TGTGCCAGCTCGTCAGCGATGACCTACGAGCAGTACTTC.

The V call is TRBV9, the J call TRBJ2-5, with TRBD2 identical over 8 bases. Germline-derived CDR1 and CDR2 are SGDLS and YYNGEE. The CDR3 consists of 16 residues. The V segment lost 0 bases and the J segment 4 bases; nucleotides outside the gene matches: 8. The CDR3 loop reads CASSVADGRARETQYF. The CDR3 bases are TGTGCCAGCAGCGTAGCCGACGGGAGGGCCCGAGAGACCCAGTACTTC.

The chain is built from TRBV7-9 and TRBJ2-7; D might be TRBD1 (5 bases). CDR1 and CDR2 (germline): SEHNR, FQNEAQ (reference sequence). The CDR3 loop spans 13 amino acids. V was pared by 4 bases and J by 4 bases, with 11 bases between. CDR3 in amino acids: CASSSTADYEQYV. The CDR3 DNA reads TGTGCCAGCAGCTCGACAGCCGATTACGAGCAGTACGTC.

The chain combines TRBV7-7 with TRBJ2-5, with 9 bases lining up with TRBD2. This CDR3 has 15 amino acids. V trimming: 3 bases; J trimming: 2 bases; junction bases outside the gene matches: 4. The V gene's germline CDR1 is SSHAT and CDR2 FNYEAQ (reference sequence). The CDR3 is CASSFLAGPQETQYF. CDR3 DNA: TGTGCCAGCAGCTTTCTAGCGGGGCCTCAAGAGACCCAGTACTTC.

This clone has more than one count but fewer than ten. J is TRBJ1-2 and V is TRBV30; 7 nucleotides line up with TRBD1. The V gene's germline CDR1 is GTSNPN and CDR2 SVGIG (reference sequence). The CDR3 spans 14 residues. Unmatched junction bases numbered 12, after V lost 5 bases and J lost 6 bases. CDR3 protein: CAWGVLTGDHGYTF. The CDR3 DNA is TGTGCCTGGGGGGTCCTAACAGGGGACCATGGCTACACCTTC. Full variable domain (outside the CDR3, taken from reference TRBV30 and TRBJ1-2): SQTIHQWPATLVQPVGSPLSLECTVEGTSNPNLYWYRQAAGRGLQLLFYSVGIGQISSEVPQNLSASRPQDRQFILSSKKLLLSDSGFYLCAWGVLTGDHGYTFGSGTRLTVV.

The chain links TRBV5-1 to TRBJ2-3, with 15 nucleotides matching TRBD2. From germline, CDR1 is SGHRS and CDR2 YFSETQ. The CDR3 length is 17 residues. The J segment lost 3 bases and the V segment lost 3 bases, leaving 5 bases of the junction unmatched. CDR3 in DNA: TGCGCCAGCAGCTCCGGGACTAGCGGGAGGACGACAGATACGCAGTATTTT. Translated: CASSSGTSGRTTDTQYF. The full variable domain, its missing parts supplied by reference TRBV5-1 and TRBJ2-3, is KAGVTQTPRYLIKTRGQQVTLSCSPISGHRSVSWYQQTPGQGLQFLFEYFSETQRNKGNFPGRFSGRQFSNSRSEMNVSTLELGDSALYLCASSSGTSGRTTDTQYFGPGTRLTVL.

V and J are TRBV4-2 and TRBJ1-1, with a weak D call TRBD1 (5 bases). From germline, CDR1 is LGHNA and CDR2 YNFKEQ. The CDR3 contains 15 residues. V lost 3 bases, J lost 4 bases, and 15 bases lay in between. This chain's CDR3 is CASSHSRGSFTEAFF. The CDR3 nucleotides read TGTGCCAGCAGCCACAGTCGGGGGTCGTTCACTGAAGCTTTCTTT.